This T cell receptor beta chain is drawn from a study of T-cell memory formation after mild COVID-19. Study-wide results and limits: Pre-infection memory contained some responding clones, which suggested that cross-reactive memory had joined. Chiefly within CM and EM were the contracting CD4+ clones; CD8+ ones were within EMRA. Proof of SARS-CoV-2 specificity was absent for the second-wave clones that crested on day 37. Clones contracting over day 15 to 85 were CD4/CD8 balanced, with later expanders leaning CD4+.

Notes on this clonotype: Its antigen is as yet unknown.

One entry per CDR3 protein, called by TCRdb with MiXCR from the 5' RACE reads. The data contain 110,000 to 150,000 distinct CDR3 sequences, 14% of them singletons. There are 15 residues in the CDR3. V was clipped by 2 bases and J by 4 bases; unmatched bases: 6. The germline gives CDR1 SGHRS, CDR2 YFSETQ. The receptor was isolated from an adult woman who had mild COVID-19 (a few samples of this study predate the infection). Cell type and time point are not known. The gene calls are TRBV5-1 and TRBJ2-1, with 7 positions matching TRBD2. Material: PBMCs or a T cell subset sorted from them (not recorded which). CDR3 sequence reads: CASSLEASGYNEQFF. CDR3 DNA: TGCGCCAGCAGCTTAGAGGCTAGCGGTTACAATGAGCAGTTCTTC.